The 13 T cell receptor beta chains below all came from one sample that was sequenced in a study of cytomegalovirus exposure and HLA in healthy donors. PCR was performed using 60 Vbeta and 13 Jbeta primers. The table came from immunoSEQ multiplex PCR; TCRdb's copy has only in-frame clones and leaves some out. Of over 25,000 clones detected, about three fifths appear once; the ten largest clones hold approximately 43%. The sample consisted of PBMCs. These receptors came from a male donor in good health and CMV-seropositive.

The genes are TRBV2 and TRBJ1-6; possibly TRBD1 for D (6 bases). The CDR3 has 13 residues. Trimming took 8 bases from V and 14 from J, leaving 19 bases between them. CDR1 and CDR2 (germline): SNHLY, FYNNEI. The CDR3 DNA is TGTGCCAGCCAGGAGGGGGGGGTTTTGGCCCTCCACTTT. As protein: CASQEGGVLALHF.

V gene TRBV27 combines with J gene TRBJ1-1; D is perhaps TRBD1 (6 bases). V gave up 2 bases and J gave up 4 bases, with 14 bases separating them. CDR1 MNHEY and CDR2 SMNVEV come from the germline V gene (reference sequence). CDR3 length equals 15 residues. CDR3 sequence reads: CASSLEGMGATEAFF. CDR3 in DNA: TGTGCCAGCAGTTTAGAAGGCATGGGGGCCACTGAAGCTTTCTTT.

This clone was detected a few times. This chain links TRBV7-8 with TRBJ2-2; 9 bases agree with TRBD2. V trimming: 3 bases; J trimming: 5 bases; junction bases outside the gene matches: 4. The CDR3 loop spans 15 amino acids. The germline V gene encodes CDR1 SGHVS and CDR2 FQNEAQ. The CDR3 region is CASSFQSGRTGELFF. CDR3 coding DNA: TGTGCCAGCAGCTTTCAGAGCGGGAGGACCGGGGAGCTGTTTTTT.

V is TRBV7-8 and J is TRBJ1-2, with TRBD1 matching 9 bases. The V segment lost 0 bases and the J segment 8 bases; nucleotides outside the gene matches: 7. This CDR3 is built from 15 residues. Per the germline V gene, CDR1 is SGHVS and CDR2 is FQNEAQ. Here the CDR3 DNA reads TGTGCCAGCAGCTTAGCGGGACAGGGCTCGGGCGGCTACACCTTC. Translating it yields CASSLAGQGSGGYTF.

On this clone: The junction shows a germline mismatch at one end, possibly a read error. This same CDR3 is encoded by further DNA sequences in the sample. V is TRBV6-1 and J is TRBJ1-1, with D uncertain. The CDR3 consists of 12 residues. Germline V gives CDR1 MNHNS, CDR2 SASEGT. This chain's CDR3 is CASRSMNTEAFF. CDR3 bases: TGCGCCAGCAGAAGCATGAACACTGAAGCTTTCTTT.

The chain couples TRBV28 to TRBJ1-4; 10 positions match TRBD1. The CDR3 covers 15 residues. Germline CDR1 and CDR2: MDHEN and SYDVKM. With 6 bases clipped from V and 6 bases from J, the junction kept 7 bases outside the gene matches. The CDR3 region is CASSLLGTGDEKLFF. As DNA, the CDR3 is TGTGCCAGCAGCCTCCTAGGGACAGGGGATGAAAAACTGTTTTTT.

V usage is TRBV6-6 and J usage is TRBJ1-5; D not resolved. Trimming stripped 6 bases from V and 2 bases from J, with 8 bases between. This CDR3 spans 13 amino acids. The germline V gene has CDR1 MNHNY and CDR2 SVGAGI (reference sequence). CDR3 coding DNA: TGTGCCAGCAGCAACGCGGGCAATCAGCCCCAGCATTTT. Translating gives CASSNAGNQPQHF.

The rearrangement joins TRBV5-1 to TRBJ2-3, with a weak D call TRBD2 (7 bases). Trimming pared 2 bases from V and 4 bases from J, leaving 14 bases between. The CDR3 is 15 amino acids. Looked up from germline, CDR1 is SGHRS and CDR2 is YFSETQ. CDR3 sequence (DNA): TGCGCCAGCAGCTTACTAGCGTCAGGGGCAGATACGCAGTATTTT. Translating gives CASSLLASGADTQYF.

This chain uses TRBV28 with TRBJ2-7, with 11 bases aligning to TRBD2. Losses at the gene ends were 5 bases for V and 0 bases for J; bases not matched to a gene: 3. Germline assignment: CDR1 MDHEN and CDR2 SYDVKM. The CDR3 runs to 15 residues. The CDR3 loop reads CASSLGTSGSYEQYF. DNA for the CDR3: TGTGCCAGCAGTCTAGGGACTAGCGGCTCCTACGAGCAGTACTTC. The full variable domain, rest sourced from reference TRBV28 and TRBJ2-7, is DVKVTQSSRYLVKRTGEKVFLECVQDMDHENMFWYRQDPGLGLRLIYFSYDVKMKEKGDIPEGYSVSREKKERFSLILESASTNQTSMYLCASSLGTSGSYEQYFGPGTRLTVT.

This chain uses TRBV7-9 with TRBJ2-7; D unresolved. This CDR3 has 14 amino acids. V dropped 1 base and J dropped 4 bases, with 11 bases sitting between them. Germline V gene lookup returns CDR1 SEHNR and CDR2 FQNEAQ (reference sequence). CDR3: CASSLEESAYEQYF. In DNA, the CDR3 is TGTGCCAGCAGCTTAGAGGAGTCGGCATACGAGCAGTACTTC.

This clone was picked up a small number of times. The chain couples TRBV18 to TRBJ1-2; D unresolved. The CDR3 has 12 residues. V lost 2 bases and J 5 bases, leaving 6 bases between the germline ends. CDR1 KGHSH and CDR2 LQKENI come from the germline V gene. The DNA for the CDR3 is TGTGCCAGCTCACCAACCGCGTATGGCTACACCTTC. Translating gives CASSPTAYGYTF.

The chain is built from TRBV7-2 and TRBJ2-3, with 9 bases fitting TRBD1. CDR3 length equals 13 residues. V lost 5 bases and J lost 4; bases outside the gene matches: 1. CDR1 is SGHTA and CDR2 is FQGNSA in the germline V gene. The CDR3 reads CASSRQGADTQYF. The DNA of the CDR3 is TGTGCCAGCAGCCGACAGGGGGCAGATACGCAGTATTTT.

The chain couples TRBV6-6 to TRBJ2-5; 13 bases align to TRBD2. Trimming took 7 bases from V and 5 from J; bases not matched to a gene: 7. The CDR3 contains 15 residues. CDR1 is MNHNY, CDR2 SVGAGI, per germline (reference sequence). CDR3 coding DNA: TGTGCCAGCACGCGGACTAGCGGGAGATCGGAGACCCAGTACTTC. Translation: CASTRTSGRSETQYF.